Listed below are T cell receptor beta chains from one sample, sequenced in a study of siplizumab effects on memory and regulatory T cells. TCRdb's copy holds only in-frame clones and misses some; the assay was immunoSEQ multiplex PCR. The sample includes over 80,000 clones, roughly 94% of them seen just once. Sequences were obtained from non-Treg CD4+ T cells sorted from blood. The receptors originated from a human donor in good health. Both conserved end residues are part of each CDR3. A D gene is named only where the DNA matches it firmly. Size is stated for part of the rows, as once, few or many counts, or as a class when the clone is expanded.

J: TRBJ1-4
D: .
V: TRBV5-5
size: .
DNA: TGTGCCAGCAGCTTAGGGGTACGAGGGAGTGGAAAACTGTTTTTT
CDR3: CASSLGVRGSGKLFF

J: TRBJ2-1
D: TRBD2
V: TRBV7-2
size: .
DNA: TGTGCCAGCAGCCCTGGACTAGTCCACAATGAGCAGTTCTTC
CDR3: CASSPGLVHNEQFF

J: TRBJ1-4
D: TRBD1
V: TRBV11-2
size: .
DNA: TGTGCCAGCAGCCCGACAGGGGCGTGGGAAAAACTGTTTTTT
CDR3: CASSPTGAWEKLFF

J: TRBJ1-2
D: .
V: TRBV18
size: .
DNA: TGTGCCAGCTCACCACCGGCCGGAGATGGCTACACCTTC
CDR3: CASSPPAGDGYTF

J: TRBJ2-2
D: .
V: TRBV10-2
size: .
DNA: TGCGCCAGCAGTCCGATCGGGGAGCTGTTTTTT
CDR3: CASSPIGELFF

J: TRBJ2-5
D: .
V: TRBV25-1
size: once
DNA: TGTGCCAGCAGTGAAGGGGGGTCGGTAATAGAGACCCAGTACTTC
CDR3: CASSEGGSVIETQYF

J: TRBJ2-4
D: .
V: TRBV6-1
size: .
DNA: TGTGCCAGCACCGAGGGTATGGCCAAAAACATTCAGTACTTC
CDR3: CASTEGMAKNIQYF

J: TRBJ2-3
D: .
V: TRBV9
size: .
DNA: TGTGCCAGCAGAGATGGGACCGTGGATACGCAGTATTTT
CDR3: CASRDGTVDTQYF

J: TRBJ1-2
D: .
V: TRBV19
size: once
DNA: TGTGCCAGTACCAAGACTTCGGGGGTCTATGGCTACACCTTC
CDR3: CASTKTSGVYGYTF

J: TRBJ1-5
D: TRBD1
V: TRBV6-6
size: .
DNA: TGTGCCAGCAGTTCAATCGGGACAGGGGATCAGCCCCAGCATTTT
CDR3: CASSSIGTGDQPQHF

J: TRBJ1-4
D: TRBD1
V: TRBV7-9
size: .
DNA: TGTGCCAGCAGCCTCGGACAGGGGGGCGAAAAACTGTTTTTT
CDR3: CASSLGQGGEKLFF

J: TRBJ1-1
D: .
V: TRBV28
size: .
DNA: TGTGCCAGCAGTTTCCGAAACAGGGTTGGCACTGAAGCTTTCTTT
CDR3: CASSFRNRVGTEAFF

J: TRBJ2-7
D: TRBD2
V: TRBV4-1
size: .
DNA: TGCGCCAGCAGCCCAGGACTAGCGGTTACCTACGAGCAGTACTTC
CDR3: CASSPGLAVTYEQYF

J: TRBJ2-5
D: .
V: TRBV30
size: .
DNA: TGTGCCTGGAGTGTAAGGATCCAAGAGACCCAGTACTTC
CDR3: CAWSVRIQETQYF

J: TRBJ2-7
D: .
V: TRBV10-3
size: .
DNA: TGTGCCATCGGGGAGGAGGCTTCCTACGAGCAGTACTTC
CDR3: CAIGEEASYEQYF

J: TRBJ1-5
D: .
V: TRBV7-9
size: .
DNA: TGTGCCAGCAGCTTAGTCCGAGCTGGGGCAGAATATAATCAGCCCCAGCATTTT
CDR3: CASSLVRAGAEYNQPQHF

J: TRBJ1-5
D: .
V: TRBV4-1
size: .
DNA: TGCGCCAGCAGCCGTCGGACAGATAGCAATCAGCCCCAGCATTTT
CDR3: CASSRRTDSNQPQHF

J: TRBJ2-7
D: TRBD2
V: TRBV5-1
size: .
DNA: TGCGCCAGCAGCTTGGCGGGGGGCGAGCAGTACTTC
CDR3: CASSLAGGEQYF

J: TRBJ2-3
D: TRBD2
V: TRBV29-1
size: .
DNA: TGCAGCGCTCTGAGGACTAGCGGGGGCACAGATACGCAGTATTTT
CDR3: CSALRTSGGTDTQYF

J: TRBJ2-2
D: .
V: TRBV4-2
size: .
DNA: TGTGCCAGCAGCCAAGACAGGGATCCCGGGGAGCTGTTTTTT
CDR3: CASSQDRDPGELFF

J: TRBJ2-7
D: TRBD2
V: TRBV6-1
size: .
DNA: TGTGCCAGTAAAGCGGGACTAGCGGGAAGGGAGCAGTACTTC
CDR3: CASKAGLAGREQYF

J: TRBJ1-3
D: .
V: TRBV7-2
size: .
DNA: TGTGCCAGCAGCTTAGCGATGGGGGCGCGGGGAAACACCATATATTTT
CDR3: CASSLAMGARGNTIYF

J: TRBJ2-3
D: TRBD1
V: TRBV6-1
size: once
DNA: TGTGCCAGCGGGGGACAGGGATTCACAGATACGCAGTATTTT
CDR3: CASGGQGFTDTQYF

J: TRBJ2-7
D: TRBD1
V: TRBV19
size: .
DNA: TGTGCCAGTAGTACCTACAGGGGGCAGGCCGAGCAGTACTTC
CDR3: CASSTYRGQAEQYF

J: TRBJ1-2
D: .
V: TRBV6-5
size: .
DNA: TGTGCCAGCAGATCCCTCTATGGCTACACCTTC
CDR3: CASRSLYGYTF

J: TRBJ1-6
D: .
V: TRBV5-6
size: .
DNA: TGTGCCAGCAGCTTGGGACAGATTTATAATTCACCCCTCCACTTT
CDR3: CASSLGQIYNSPLHF

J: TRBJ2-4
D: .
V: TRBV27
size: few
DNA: TGTGCCAGCAGCAAGCTAGACGAATTTGAGATGAACATTCAGTACTTC
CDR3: CASSKLDEFEMNIQYF

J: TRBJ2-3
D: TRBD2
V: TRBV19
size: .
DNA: TGTGCCAGTAGTATCGCTAGCGGGAGAGGAGATACGCAGTATTTT
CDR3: CASSIASGRGDTQYF

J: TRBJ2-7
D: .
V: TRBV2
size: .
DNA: TGTGCCAGCAGTGAATTACAAACCCGTCAGTACTTC
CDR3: CASSELQTRQYF

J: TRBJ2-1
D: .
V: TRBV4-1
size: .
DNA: TGCGCCAGCAGCCAGAGGGGGGTCGGGGCTACACCCTCCAATGAGCAGTTCTTC
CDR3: CASSQRGVGATPSNEQFF

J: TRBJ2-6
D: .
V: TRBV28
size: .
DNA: TGTGCCACCACCTCTTGGACACGGCTTAGCTCTGGGGCCAACGTCCTGACTTTC
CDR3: CATTSWTRLSSGANVLTF

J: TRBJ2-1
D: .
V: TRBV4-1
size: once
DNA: TGCGCCAGCAGCCGGCCTAGGAGTGAGCAGTTCTTC
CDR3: CASSRPRSEQFF

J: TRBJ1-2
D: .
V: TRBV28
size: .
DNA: TGTGCCAGCAGTTTCCCCCCGGGCGGGATGGCGGCTGGCTACACCTTC
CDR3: CASSFPPGGMAAGYTF

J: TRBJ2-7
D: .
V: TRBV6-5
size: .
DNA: TGTGCCAGCAGGACGACAGTCACCTCCTACGAGCAGTACTTC
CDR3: CASRTTVTSYEQYF

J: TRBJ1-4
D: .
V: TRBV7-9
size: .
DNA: TGTGCCAGCAGCCCAGGGTTAGCTAATGAAAAACTGTTTTTT
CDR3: CASSPGLANEKLFF

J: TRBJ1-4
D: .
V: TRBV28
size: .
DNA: TGTGCCAGCAGTCCCGCCGTCGGCGGGGGCCGTGAAAAACTGTTTTTT
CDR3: CASSPAVGGGREKLFF

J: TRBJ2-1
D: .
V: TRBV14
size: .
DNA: TGTGCCAGCAGCCCCCATTCGGGGCCTACGGGTAATGAGCAGTTCTTC
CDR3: CASSPHSGPTGNEQFF

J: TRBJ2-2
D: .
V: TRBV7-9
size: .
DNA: TGTGCCAGCAGCCTAGAAGTAGGGAAAGGAGGGACCGGGGAGCTGTTTTTT
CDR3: CASSLEVGKGGTGELFF

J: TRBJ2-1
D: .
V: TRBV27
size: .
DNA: TGTGCCAGCAGTGCAAAATACTACAATGAGCAGTTCTTC
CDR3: CASSAKYYNEQFF

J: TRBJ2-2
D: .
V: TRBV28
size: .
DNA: TGTGCCAGCAGCGGCCGGAACACCGGGGAGCTGTTTTTT
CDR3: CASSGRNTGELFF

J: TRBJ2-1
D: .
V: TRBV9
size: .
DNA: TGTGCCAGCAACACTATAGGAGGGCCAGAGAAGCAGTTCTTC
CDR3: CASNTIGGPEKQFF

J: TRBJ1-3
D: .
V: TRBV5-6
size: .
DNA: TGTGCCAGCAGGCGGACTCCGGGACCGTTCTCTGGAAACACCATATATTTT
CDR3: CASRRTPGPFSGNTIYF

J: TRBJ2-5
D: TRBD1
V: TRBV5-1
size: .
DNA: TGCGCCAGCAGCGGACAGGGCGGGTCCCAAGAGACCCAGTACTTC
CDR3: CASSGQGGSQETQYF

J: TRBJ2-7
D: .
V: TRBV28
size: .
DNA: TGTGCCAGCAGTTTATCTCAGGGGGGGTCCTACGAGCAGTACTTC
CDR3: CASSLSQGGSYEQYF

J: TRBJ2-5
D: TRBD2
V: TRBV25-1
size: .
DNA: TGTGCCAGCAGGCGGGGGGCTCGGGAGACCCAGTACTTC
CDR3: CASRRGARETQYF